This T cell receptor (beta chain) was documented in a study of PD-1 blockade in classical Hodgkin lymphoma. Some clones are missing from TCRdb's copy, which holds only in-frame ones; the method was immunoSEQ multiplex PCR. The data contain almost 100,000 clones, 80% to 95% of them singletons. Exposure to brentuximab vedotin varied, and each patient had relapsed following autologous stem cell transplantation. Trimming pared 4 bases from V and 7 bases from J, leaving 27 bases between. This CDR3 spans 18 amino acids. Germline V gene lookup returns CDR1 SGDLS and CDR2 YYNGEE. This sequence originates from a human donor with classical Hodgkin lymphoma. The source was peripheral blood mononuclear cells (PBMCs), collected at baseline. The chain couples TRBV9 to TRBJ2-1, with D tentatively TRBD2 (6 bases). CDR3 bases: TGTGCCAGCAGCCCTTATTATACGTGGGACTCCCAGTCGAATGAGCAGTTCTTC. This gives the protein CASSPYYTWDSQSNEQFF.